This record looks at one T cell receptor beta chain sequence and its context. The record originates from a study of T cells in narcolepsy. CDR1 GTSNPN and CDR2 SVGIG come from the germline V gene (reference sequence). V was trimmed by 4 bases and J by 5 bases, leaving 14 bases between them. CDR3 size: 13 residues. The protocol was immunoSEQ multiplex PCR, while the TCRdb copy is restricted to in-frame clones and leaves out a portion. The table lists tens of thousands of clones, 60% to 80% of them singletons. The sequence was obtained from a human donor in good health. The chain is built from TRBV30 and TRBJ2-5; D is ambiguous. Source material: memory (CD45RA-) CD4+ T cells from blood. This chain's CDR3 is CAWTRGAQETQYF. The CDR3 nucleotides read TGTGCCTGGACGCGAGGCGCGCAGGAGACCCAGTACTTC.